This paragraph covers one TCR beta chain sequence. MiXCR was run by TCRdb on the PCR reads, yielding one entry per CDR3 protein. Of approximately 550,000 distinct CDR3 sequences listed, roughly 26% are singletons. The entry originates in a study of molecular identifiers for immune sequencing clone quantification. Germline CDR1 and CDR2: SQVTM and ANQGSEA. V lost 3 bases to trimming and J lost 4 bases, with 13 bases between them. This CDR3 has 14 residues. This clonotype was sampled from a human donor in good health. Some libraries in this study had Jurkat cell RNA spiked in. The J gene is TRBJ1-3, the V gene TRBV29-1, with a possible D match to TRBD1 (5 bases). The sample comprised naive CD8+ T cells from blood, with Jurkat cell RNA spiked in. As for subset: FACS-sorted CD8+CD4-CCR7+CD45RA+ naive T cells. CDR3 bases: TGCAGCGTTGAGCAGGGAGACCCAGGAAACACCATATATTTT. Its protein product is CSVEQGDPGNTIYF. Looking up the rest from reference TRBV29-1 and TRBJ1-3 gives the full variable domain: SAVISQKPSRDICQRGTSLTIQCQVDSQVTMMFWYRQQPGQSLTLIATANQGSEATYESGFVIDKFPISRPNLTFSTLTVSNMSPEDSSIYLCSVEQGDPGNTIYFGEGSWLTVV.